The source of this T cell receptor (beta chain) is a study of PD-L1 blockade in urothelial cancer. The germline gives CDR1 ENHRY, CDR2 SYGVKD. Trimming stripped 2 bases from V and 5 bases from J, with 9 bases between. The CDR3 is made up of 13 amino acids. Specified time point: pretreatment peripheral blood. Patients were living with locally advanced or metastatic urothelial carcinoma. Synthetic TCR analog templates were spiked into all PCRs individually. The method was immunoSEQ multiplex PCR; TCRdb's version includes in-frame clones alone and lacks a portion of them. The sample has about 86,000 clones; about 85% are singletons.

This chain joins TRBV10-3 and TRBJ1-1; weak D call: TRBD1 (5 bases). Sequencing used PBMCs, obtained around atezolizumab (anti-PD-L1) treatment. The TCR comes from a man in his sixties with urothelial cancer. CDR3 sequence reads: CAISEGGRTEAFF. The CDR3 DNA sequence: TGTGCCATCAGTGAGGGGGGGAGGACTGAAGCTTTCTTT.